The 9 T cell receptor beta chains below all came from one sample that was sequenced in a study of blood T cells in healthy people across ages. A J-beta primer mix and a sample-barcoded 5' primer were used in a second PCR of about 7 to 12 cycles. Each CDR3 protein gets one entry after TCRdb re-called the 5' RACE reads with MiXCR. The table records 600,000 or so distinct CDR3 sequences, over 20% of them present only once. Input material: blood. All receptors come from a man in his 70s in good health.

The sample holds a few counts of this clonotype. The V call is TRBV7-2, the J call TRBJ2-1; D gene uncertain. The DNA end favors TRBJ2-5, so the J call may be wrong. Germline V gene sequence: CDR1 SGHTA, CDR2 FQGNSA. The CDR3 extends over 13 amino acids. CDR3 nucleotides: TGTGCCAGCAGCTTAACCTCATTCGGGACCCAGTACTTC. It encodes CASSLTSFGTQYF.

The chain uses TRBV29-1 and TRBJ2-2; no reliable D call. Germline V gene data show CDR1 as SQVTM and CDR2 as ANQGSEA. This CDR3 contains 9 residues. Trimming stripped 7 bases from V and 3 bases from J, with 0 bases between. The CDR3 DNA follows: TGCAGCGACACCGGGGAGCTGTTTTTT. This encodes CSDTGELFF.

CDR3 sequence reads: CATSRDPIQDTEAFF. As DNA, the CDR3 is TGTGCCACCAGCAGAGATCCTATCCAGGACACTGAAGCTTTCTTT. The rearrangement joins TRBV15 to TRBJ1-1; no clear D gene. Looked up from germline, CDR1 is LNHNV and CDR2 is YYDKDF (reference sequence). The CDR3 runs to 15 residues. Deletions cut 0 bases from V and 3 bases from J, with 11 bases between.

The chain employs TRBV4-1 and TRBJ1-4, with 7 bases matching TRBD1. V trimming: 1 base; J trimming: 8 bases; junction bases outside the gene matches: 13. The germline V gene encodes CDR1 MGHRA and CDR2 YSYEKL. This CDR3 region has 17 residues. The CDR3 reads CASSQVLVTGLPEKLFF. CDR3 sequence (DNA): TGCGCCAGCAGCCAAGTTTTGGTGACAGGGCTACCCGAAAAACTGTTTTTT.

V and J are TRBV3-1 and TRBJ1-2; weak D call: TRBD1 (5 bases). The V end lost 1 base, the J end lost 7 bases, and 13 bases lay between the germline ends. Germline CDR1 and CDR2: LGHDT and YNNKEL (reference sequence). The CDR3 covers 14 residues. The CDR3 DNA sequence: TGTGCCAGCAGCCAAGCCTACAGGCCCGCTGGCTACACCTTC. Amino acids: CASSQAYRPAGYTF.

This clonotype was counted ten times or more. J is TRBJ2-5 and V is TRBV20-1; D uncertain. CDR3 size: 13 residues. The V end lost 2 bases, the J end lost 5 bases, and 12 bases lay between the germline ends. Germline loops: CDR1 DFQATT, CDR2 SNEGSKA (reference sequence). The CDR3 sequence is CSARSPQGETQYF. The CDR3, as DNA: TGCAGTGCTAGATCGCCCCAAGGGGAGACCCAGTACTTC.

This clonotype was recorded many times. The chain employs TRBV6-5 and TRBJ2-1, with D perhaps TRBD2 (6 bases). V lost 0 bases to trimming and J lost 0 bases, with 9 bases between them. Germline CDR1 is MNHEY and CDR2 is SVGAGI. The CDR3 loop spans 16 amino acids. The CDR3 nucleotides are TGTGCCAGCAGTTACTCTAGCGGTAGCTCCTACAATGAGCAGTTCTTC. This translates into CASSYSSGSSYNEQFF.

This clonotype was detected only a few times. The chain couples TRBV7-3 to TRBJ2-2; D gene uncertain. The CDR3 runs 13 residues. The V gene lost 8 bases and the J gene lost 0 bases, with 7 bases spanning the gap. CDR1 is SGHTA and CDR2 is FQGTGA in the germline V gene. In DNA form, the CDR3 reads TGTGCCAGCGGGCTTTCGAACACCGGGGAGCTGTTTTTT. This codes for CASGLSNTGELFF.

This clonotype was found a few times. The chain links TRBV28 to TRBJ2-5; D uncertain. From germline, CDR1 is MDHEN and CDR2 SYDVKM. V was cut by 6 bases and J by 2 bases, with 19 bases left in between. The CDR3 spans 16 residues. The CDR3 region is CASRTRIGPGQETQYF. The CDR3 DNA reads TGTGCCAGCAGGACCCGGATAGGGCCTGGGCAAGAGACCCAGTACTTC.